This passage covers 22 T cell receptor beta chains from one sample sequenced in a study of blood T cell repertoires in COVID-19. Assay: immunoSEQ multiplex PCR; the TCRdb copy retains only in-frame clones and omits some. The sample lists tens of thousands of clones, about 86% seen once, with around 6.4% in the top ten. Specimen: peripheral blood. These receptors were taken from a woman in her sixties with COVID-19, enrolled during active disease.

The rearrangement joins TRBV6-6 to TRBJ1-2; the D gene is possibly TRBD1 (6 bases). V was clipped by 5 bases and J by 7 bases, with 11 bases between them. This CDR3 contains 12 residues. Germline V gene lookup returns CDR1 MNHNY and CDR2 SVGAGI (reference sequence). The CDR3 reads CASSQTGSGYTF. The CDR3 coding sequence is TGTGCCAGCAGTCAAACAGGGTCTGGCTACACCTTC.

CDR3 sequence (DNA): TGTGCCAGCCTAAAGGTGAGTGCGGTAAATGGCTACACCTTC. Protein sequence: CASLKVSAVNGYTF. V is TRBV6-4 and J is TRBJ1-2; D call uncertain. Trimming took 8 bases from V and 6 from J, leaving 19 bases between them. The CDR3 spans 14 residues. The V gene's germline CDR1 is MRHNA and CDR2 SNTAGT.

The rearrangement uses TRBV5-1 and TRBJ2-3; 9 bases are shared with TRBD2. V dropped 1 base and J dropped 3; count of bases not matched to a gene: 6. Germline CDR1 SGHRS, CDR2 YFSETQ. This CDR3 has 16 residues. CDR3 sequence (DNA): TGCGCCAGCAGCTTGCAGGCTAGCGGGACGACAGATACGCAGTATTTT. It is translated as CASSLQASGTTDTQYF.

The chain is built from TRBV7-9 and TRBJ1-6; D is uncertain. The ends were cut back, 6 bases at V and 6 bases at J, with 9 bases in the middle. This CDR3 has 13 residues. Germline CDR1 SEHNR, CDR2 FQNEAQ (reference sequence). CDR3 nucleotides: TGTGCCAGCAGGAGGACTCCTAATTCACCCCTCCACTTT. It translates to CASRRTPNSPLHF.

CDR3 in amino acids: CASSLAREQETQYF. DNA of the CDR3: TGTGCCAGCAGCTTAGCACGGGAGCAAGAGACCCAGTACTTC. The chain couples TRBV13 to TRBJ2-5; weak D call: TRBD2 (6 bases). The CDR3 has 14 residues. V lost 1 base and J 2 bases, leaving 8 bases between the germline ends. Germline CDR1 is PRHDT and CDR2 is FYEKMQ (reference sequence).

The chain joins TRBV11-2 to TRBJ1-1; D unresolved. Germline-derived CDR1 and CDR2 are SGHAT and FQNNGV. V lost 8 bases and J lost 2, with 18 bases in between. The CDR3 totals 15 residues. This CDR3 is CASLPAKFKNTEAFF. The CDR3 nucleotides read TGTGCCAGCCTCCCCGCGAAGTTTAAAAACACTGAAGCTTTCTTT.

This sequence joins TRBV24-1 and TRBJ1-5; the D gene is possibly TRBD1 (6 bases). Deletions cut 6 bases from V and 6 bases from J, with 14 bases between. The CDR3 has 14 amino acids. From germline, CDR1 is KGHDR and CDR2 SFDVKD. The CDR3 DNA reads as TGTGCCACCAGTAGATCGGGGGGCGGTCAGCCCCAGCATTTT. Protein: CATSRSGGGQPQHF.

This clone was observed a single time. The chain employs TRBV6-5 and TRBJ1-5; D is perhaps TRBD1 (5 bases). The V end lost 5 bases, the J end lost 4 bases, and 9 bases lay between the germline ends. Germline-derived CDR1 and CDR2 are MNHEY and SVGAGI. The CDR3 has 13 residues. The DNA of the CDR3 is TGTGCCAGCAGTAGGACACAAAATCAGCCCCAGCATTTT. This encodes CASSRTQNQPQHF.

The rearrangement joins TRBV7-9 to TRBJ1-2; D gene unclear. CDR1 and CDR2 from the germline V gene are SEHNR and FQNEAQ (reference sequence). CDR3 length: 12 amino acids. The ends were cut back, 5 bases at V and 6 bases at J, with 10 bases in the middle. The DNA for the CDR3 is TGTGCCAGCAGCGCCGACGGGGATGGCTACACCTTC. Amino acids: CASSADGDGYTF.

The chain is built from TRBV5-4 and TRBJ2-1, with D tentatively TRBD2 (6 bases). This CDR3 has 12 residues. V was cut by 0 bases and J by 15 bases, with 13 bases left in between. Germline-derived CDR1 and CDR2 are SGHNT and YYREEE (reference sequence). In DNA, the CDR3 is TGTGCCAGCAGCTTGGACGTGGGGGGTCGGTTCTTC. It translates to CASSLDVGGRFF.

The CDR3 coding sequence is TGTGCCAGCTCACCAAGTAAGGGGAATAGCAATCAGCCCCAGCATTTT. Its translation: CASSPSKGNSNQPQHF. The J gene is TRBJ1-5, the V gene TRBV18, with a weak D call TRBD1 (5 bases). V gave up 2 bases and J gave up 0 bases, with 11 bases separating them. There are 16 residues in the CDR3. CDR1 is KGHSH, CDR2 LQKENI, per germline.

This clone was seen once. Here the CDR3 DNA reads TGCAGCGTTGAAAGGTTCAGTGCGGGACGTGAAGCTTTCTTT. As protein: CSVERFSAGREAFF. The V gene is TRBV29-1, the J gene TRBJ1-1; weak D call: TRBD1 (5 bases). The V end lost 2 bases, the J end lost 7 bases, and 17 bases lay between the germline ends. Germline values: CDR1 SQVTM, CDR2 ANQGSEA. The CDR3 totals 14 residues. The full variable domain, completed using reference TRBV29-1 and TRBJ1-1, is SAVISQKPSRDICQRGTSLTIQCQVDSQVTMMFWYRQQPGQSLTLIATANQGSEATYESGFVIDKFPISRPNLTFSTLTVSNMSPEDSSIYLCSVERFSAGREAFFGQGTRLTVV.

The J gene is TRBJ2-5, the V gene TRBV6-5; 11 bases line up with TRBD2. The CDR3 has 15 residues. CDR1 is MNHEY, CDR2 SVGAGI, per germline. Trimming cost V 6 bases and J 8 bases; bases outside gene matches: 11. This CDR3 reads CASSRTVTSGSTQYF. CDR3 bases: TGTGCCAGCAGCCGAACTGTTACTAGCGGGAGTACCCAGTACTTC.

The chain employs TRBV9 and TRBJ2-3; 7 bases are a match to TRBD1. CDR3 length equals 16 residues. The V gene end was trimmed by 0 bases and the J gene end by 5 bases; junction bases not matched to a gene: 9. Germline values: CDR1 SGDLS, CDR2 YYNGEE. The CDR3 here is CASSVVGQGVQDTQYF. For the CDR3, the DNA is TGTGCCAGCAGCGTAGTGGGCCAGGGGGTACAAGATACGCAGTATTTT.

This clone was seen a single time. Relative to the germline gene, one junction end is altered; a read error may explain this. J is TRBJ1-6 and V is TRBV28; TRBD1 aligns across 7 bases. Germline-derived CDR1 and CDR2 are MDHEN and SYDVKM. The CDR3 consists of 15 residues. Written as DNA, the CDR3 is TGTGCCAGCAGTCTATGGGACAGAAGAAATTCACCCCTCCACTTT. This translates into CASSLWDRRNSPLHF.

The rearrangement uses TRBV14 and TRBJ2-1; D ambiguous. The CDR3 has 16 residues. V lost 0 bases and J 6 bases, leaving 15 bases between the germline ends. The germline V gene encodes CDR1 SGHDN and CDR2 FVKESK. This CDR3 reads CASSQEPRALLNEQFF. For the CDR3, the DNA is TGTGCCAGCAGCCAAGAACCGCGTGCACTACTCAATGAGCAGTTCTTC.

V and J are TRBV6-4 and TRBJ1-2, with TRBD1 matching 7 bases. CDR1 and CDR2 (germline): MRHNA, SNTAGT. V was pared by 7 bases and J by 4 bases, with 6 bases of the junction left unmatched. CDR3 length: 13 residues. CDR3 sequence: CASNTTGLYGYTF. The CDR3 DNA sequence: TGTGCCAGCAATACGACAGGGCTCTATGGCTACACCTTC.

This clone appeared once. The V call is TRBV15, the J call TRBJ2-1; D may be TRBD1 (5 bases). V shed 0 bases and J shed 0 bases, with 12 bases lying between them. Looked up from germline, CDR1 is LNHNV and CDR2 is YYDKDF (reference sequence). The CDR3 has 17 residues. For the CDR3, the DNA is TGTGCCACCAGCAGAGATAAAGGGGCCCTCTCCTACAATGAGCAGTTCTTC. Translation: CATSRDKGALSYNEQFF. Complete variable domain (other parts from reference TRBV15 and TRBJ2-1): DAMVIQNPRYQVTQFGKPVTLSCSQTLNHNVMYWYQQKSSQAPKLLFHYYDKDFNNEADTPDNFQSRRPNTSFCFLDIRSPGLGDTAMYLCATSRDKGALSYNEQFFGPGTRLTVL.

V is TRBV13 and J is TRBJ2-7, with D uncertain. Germline CDR1 PRHDT, CDR2 FYEKMQ (reference sequence). This CDR3 has 11 amino acids. Trimming removed 5 bases from V and 7 bases from J, with 9 bases in between. The CDR3 sequence is CASSLKAEQYF. The CDR3 coding sequence is TGTGCCAGCAGCCTCAAAGCGGAGCAGTACTTC.

The gene calls are TRBV5-4 and TRBJ2-2; D gene ambiguous. CDR1 is SGHNT and CDR2 is YYREEE in the germline V gene (reference sequence). Trimming took 4 bases from V and 4 from J, leaving 8 bases between them. The CDR3 spans 13 residues. The CDR3 nucleotides are TGTGCCAGCAGCCAACTTACCACCGGGGAGCTGTTTTTT. Protein sequence: CASSQLTTGELFF.

To note about this clone: A read error may account for a junction end that differs from germline. The same CDR3 can be traced to other DNA sequences in this sample. The DNA for the CDR3 is TGTGCCAGCAGTGAAATCCGGGACAGGGTCCCTGAAGCTTTCTTC. Its protein is CASSEIRDRVPEAFF. The chain has TRBV6-1 and TRBJ1-1, with 9 bases that match TRBD1. Per germline, CDR1 MNHNS and CDR2 SASEGT. This CDR3 has 15 residues.

This chain uses TRBV5-4 with TRBJ2-1, with TRBD1 matching over 8 bases. Germline V CDR1 and CDR2: SGHNT, YYREEE (reference sequence). The CDR3 contains 16 residues. Trimming cost V 0 bases and J 10 bases; bases outside gene matches: 12. The CDR3 sequence: CASSLELGQVPGEQFF. CDR3 nucleotide sequence: TGTGCCAGCAGCTTGGAACTGGGACAGGTGCCTGGGGAGCAGTTCTTC.